This T cell receptor (beta chain) was captured in a study of CD8 T cells in Susac syndrome. The CDR3 sequence is 16 residues long. CDR1 and CDR2 from the germline V gene are MNHEY and SMNVEV (reference sequence). V was shortened by 2 bases and J by 1 base, with 15 bases between the two germline ends. RNA amounts of about 0.5 to 1 ug underwent reverse transcription with random hexamers. The method of amplification for TCR beta CDR3 was immunoSEQ multiplex PCR, covering 54 Vbeta and 13 Jbeta. TCRdb reprocessed the immunoSEQ multiplex PCR reads with MiXCR, giving one entry per CDR3 protein. The profile shows 95,000 to 150,000 distinct CDR3 sequences, 90% to 95% of them singletons. CD8+ and CD4+ T cells taken from blood had their TCR beta sequenced.

Sequencing input: CD4+ T cells from PBMCs. The clonotype comes from a human donor in good health. The chain has TRBV27 and TRBJ2-7; no clear D. CDR3 sequence reads: CASSLLRKGRSYEQYF. For the CDR3, the DNA is TGTGCCAGCAGTTTACTCCGTAAAGGAAGGTCCTACGAGCAGTACTTC.